Below, 20 T cell receptor beta chains from the same sample are listed, as sequenced in a study of cytomegalovirus exposure and HLA in healthy donors. The PCR had 60 Vbeta and 13 Jbeta primers. Generated by immunoSEQ multiplex PCR, the TCRdb table keeps only in-frame clones and is missing some. The sample yields about 160,000 clones, about 82% seen once. The sample consisted of PBMCs. The origin of the receptors is a woman younger than 45 in good health and CMV-seropositive.

This clone came up a few times. The chain is built from TRBV5-4 and TRBJ2-7; D is possibly TRBD2 (5 bases). V lost 0 bases and J lost 5, with 9 bases in between. Germline loops: CDR1 SGHNT, CDR2 YYREEE (reference sequence). The CDR3 covers 13 residues. The chain's CDR3 is CASSLVEGNEQYF. In DNA form, the CDR3 reads TGTGCCAGCAGCTTGGTCGAGGGAAACGAGCAGTACTTC.

The chain recombines TRBV5-4 with TRBJ2-5; no clear D. This CDR3 has 13 amino acids. Trimming removed 2 bases at V and 0 bases at J, with 5 bases between. The germline CDR1 and CDR2 sequences are SGHNT and YYREEE (reference sequence). This CDR3 is CASSFSYQETQYF. For the CDR3, the DNA is TGTGCCAGCAGCTTTTCCTACCAAGAGACCCAGTACTTC.

This chain links TRBV7-2 with TRBJ1-5; 7 positions agree with TRBD1. With 5 bases clipped from V and 3 bases from J, the junction kept 7 bases outside the gene matches. The CDR3 extends over 15 amino acids. Germline V gene sequence: CDR1 SGHTA, CDR2 FQGNSA. CDR3 residues: CASSRSGTDNQPQHF. For the CDR3, the DNA is TGTGCCAGCAGCCGATCCGGGACAGACAATCAGCCCCAGCATTTT.

V usage is TRBV7-2 and J usage is TRBJ2-2; TRBD2 agrees at 9 bases. Trimming cost V 5 bases and J 5 bases; bases outside gene matches: 9. This CDR3 spans 16 amino acids. The germline V gene has CDR1 SGHTA and CDR2 FQGNSA. The CDR3 here is CASSLPAGGGTGELFF. The CDR3 DNA is TGTGCCAGCAGCCTGCCAGCGGGGGGCGGGACCGGGGAGCTGTTTTTT.

As DNA, the CDR3 is TGTGCCAGCAGCCTCGCCTCGGGTAGCGGGGGAAACAATGAGCAGTTCTTC. It is translated as CASSLASGSGGNNEQFF. This sequence joins TRBV7-3 and TRBJ2-1; 9 bases are a match to TRBD2. The length of the CDR3 is 17 residues. The germline CDR1 and CDR2 sequences are SGHTA and FQGTGA. The junction had 13 bases not matched to a gene; V was cut back by 5 bases and J by 5 bases.

This chain joins TRBV30 and TRBJ1-2; D is undetermined. The germline V and J ends were trimmed by 4 bases and 4 bases, with 10 bases remaining between them. This CDR3 region has 12 residues. In germline, CDR1 is GTSNPN, CDR2 SVGIG (reference sequence). The CDR3 sequence: CAWKWAGYGYTF. The CDR3 DNA follows: TGTGCCTGGAAATGGGCCGGCTATGGCTACACCTTC.

A note on this clone: The junction shows a germline mismatch at one end, possibly a read error. This chain joins TRBV14 and TRBJ1-2; a possible D gene is TRBD1 (6 bases). This CDR3 contains 13 residues. CDR1 and CDR2 from the germline V gene are SGHDN and FVKESK. The CDR3, as DNA: TGTACCAGCAGCCAATTCGAGGGGGATGGCTACACCTTC. Amino acid sequence: CTSSQFEGDGYTF.

The chain joins TRBV10-3 to TRBJ1-5, with TRBD1 matching over 7 bases. Germline V CDR1 and CDR2: ENHRY, SYGVKD. The V gene end was trimmed by 1 base and the J gene end by 6 bases; junction bases not matched to a gene: 12. The CDR3 runs to 17 residues. The DNA of the CDR3 is TGTGCCATCAGTGAGTTCGGAGTTGAAGGGGGCGGTCAGCCCCAGCATTTT. This encodes CAISEFGVEGGGQPQHF.

The V gene is TRBV9, the J gene TRBJ2-3; TRBD2 agrees at 14 bases. Germline V CDR1 and CDR2: SGDLS, YYNGEE. J gave up 1 base and V 4 bases, and 8 bases lay outside the gene matches. The CDR3 has 18 residues. The CDR3 sequence: CASSPRTSGGPRTDTQYF. DNA for the CDR3: TGTGCCAGCAGCCCTCGGACTAGCGGGGGGCCGCGCACAGATACGCAGTATTTT.

The J gene is TRBJ2-3, the V gene TRBV7-3, with D maybe TRBD2 (6 bases). Trimming pared 5 bases from V and 2 bases from J, leaving 11 bases between. Germline lookup yields CDR1 SGHTA and CDR2 FQGTGA. The CDR3 covers 14 residues. CDR3 DNA sequence: TGTGCCAGCAGCCTCCGGGGACTCACAGATACGCAGTATTTT. This encodes CASSLRGLTDTQYF.

The chain recombines TRBV19 with TRBJ1-1, with unresolved D. Trimming cost V 7 bases and J 0 bases, with 12 bases left between them. This CDR3 spans 14 amino acids. Per the germline V gene, CDR1 is LNHDA and CDR2 is SQIVND (reference sequence). CDR3 sequence reads: CASNDGGMNTEAFF. CDR3 in DNA: TGTGCCAGTAACGACGGAGGAATGAACACTGAAGCTTTCTTT.

The chain carries TRBV2 and TRBJ2-2; D is perhaps TRBD2 (6 bases). The CDR3 runs to 15 residues. Germline V gene sequence: CDR1 SNHLY, CDR2 FYNNEI. V was trimmed by 6 bases and J by 2 bases, leaving 13 bases between them. CDR3 sequence (DNA): TGTGCCAGCAGCTCCCGACTAGATAACACCGGGGAGCTGTTTTTT. Translating it yields CASSSRLDNTGELFF. The variable domain in full, with the rest retrieved from reference TRBV2 and TRBJ2-2, is EPEVTQTPSHQVTQMGQEVILRCVPISNHLYFYWYRQILGQKVEFLVSFYNNEISEKSEIFDDQFSVERPDGSNFTLKIRSTKLEDSAMYFCASSSRLDNTGELFFGEGSRLTVL.

The chain is built from TRBV2 and TRBJ1-1, with a possible D match to TRBD1 (6 bases). Germline CDR1 is SNHLY and CDR2 is FYNNEI. V gave up 6 bases and J gave up 11 bases, with 19 bases separating them. The CDR3 has 13 residues. For the CDR3, the DNA is TGTGCCAGCAGGTCTGACAACGCAAGGGGGGCTTTCTTT. Translation: CASRSDNARGAFF.

The chain employs TRBV9 and TRBJ1-2, with TRBD1 matching over 7 bases. Germline V CDR1 and CDR2: SGDLS, YYNGEE. This CDR3 has 16 residues. Trimming cost V 2 bases and J 6 bases; bases outside gene matches: 13. This chain's CDR3 is CASSVSGTAHGHGYTF. For the CDR3, the DNA is TGTGCCAGCAGCGTCTCCGGGACAGCTCATGGTCATGGCTACACCTTC.

The rearrangement uses TRBV5-4 and TRBJ1-2, with D maybe TRBD1 (5 bases). The germline V gene encodes CDR1 SGHNT and CDR2 YYREEE (reference sequence). V was shortened by 2 bases and J by 2 bases, with 16 bases between the two germline ends. The CDR3 spans 16 residues. Here the CDR3 DNA reads TGTGCCAGCAGCTTAGGGGTTTCACGGCAGAACTATGGCTACACCTTC. Translating gives CASSLGVSRQNYGYTF.

The chain couples TRBV6-6 to TRBJ2-5, with 9 bases lining up with TRBD2. V was pared by 5 bases and J by 5 bases, with 9 bases of the junction left unmatched. Looked up from germline, CDR1 is MNHNY and CDR2 is SVGAGI (reference sequence). The CDR3 is made up of 15 amino acids. This chain's CDR3 is CASSTDAGGLETQYF. In DNA form, the CDR3 reads TGTGCCAGCAGTACTGATGCGGGGGGGCTTGAGACCCAGTACTTC.

The rearrangement uses TRBV9 and TRBJ1-6; D is unclear. V lost 0 bases, J lost 7 bases, and 11 bases lay in between. This CDR3 has 15 residues. Germline V gives CDR1 SGDLS, CDR2 YYNGEE. The CDR3 coding sequence is TGTGCCAGCAGCGTAGGGCAGGCGGGGAATTCACCCCTCCACTTT. Translated: CASSVGQAGNSPLHF.

The chain couples TRBV18 to TRBJ1-2; TRBD1 aligns across 7 bases. The junction had 10 bases not matched to a gene; V was cut back by 3 bases and J by 3 bases. The CDR3 has 16 residues. Per the germline V gene, CDR1 is KGHSH and CDR2 is LQKENI. CDR3: CASSPTPGGQDYGYTF. CDR3 sequence (DNA): TGTGCCAGCTCACCTACACCAGGGGGGCAGGACTATGGCTACACCTTC.

The V call is TRBV29-1, the J call TRBJ2-3; 9 nucleotides match TRBD2. Losses at the gene ends were 1 base for V and 0 bases for J; bases not matched to a gene: 8. The CDR3 loop spans 17 amino acids. Germline loops: CDR1 SQVTM, CDR2 ANQGSEA. The CDR3 DNA sequence: TGCAGCGTTGAAGTGAATCCTAGCGGGGATAGCACAGATACGCAGTATTTT. It encodes CSVEVNPSGDSTDTQYF.

Here the CDR3 reads CASSSPLAENEQFF. Here the CDR3 DNA reads TGTGCCAGCAGCTCTCCTCTGGCGGAGAATGAGCAGTTCTTC. This rearrangement joins TRBV9 to TRBJ2-1; D unresolved. CDR3 length: 14 residues. The V end lost 4 bases, the J end lost 7 bases, and 15 bases lay between the germline ends. Germline V gene data show CDR1 as SGDLS and CDR2 as YYNGEE.